The clone carrying this T cell receptor (beta chain) was recorded many times. This entry belongs to a study of T cells in Graves' hyperthyroidism and ophthalmopathy. The germline CDR1 and CDR2 sequences are LNHNV and YYDKDF (reference sequence). After removal of 5 bases from V and 8 bases from J, the junction contained 11 bases not matched to a gene. CDR3 size: 14 residues. Hyperthyroidism had been newly diagnosed in patients aged 18 to 65, and its duration was under 2 months. The CDR3 regions of TCR beta were amplified from RNA transcripts. TCR CDR3 regions were first amplified by RT-PCR with HTBI primers. TCRdb processed the multiplex PCR reads anew with MiXCR; each CDR3 protein has one entry. This sample yields about 690,000 distinct CDR3 sequences, of which 15% to 20% are seen a single time; 15% to 17% belongs to the top ten.

The V and J genes are TRBV15 and TRBJ1-2, with 7 nucleotides matching TRBD1. The receptor was isolated from a man aged 50 to 60 with Graves' hyperthyroidism. Sequenced material: blood. CDR3 loop: CATSGQTGPGGYTF. DNA of the CDR3: TGTGCCACCAGCGGACAGACAGGGCCAGGAGGCTACACCTTC.